This entry features one T cell receptor (beta chain) sequence. Authors' processing steps: Scientists estimated how many nucleated cells there were by amplifying reference gene primers. Clones were sequenced by immunoSEQ multiplex PCR, and TCRdb holds only the in-frame ones, with some missing. For V, J and clone size, that table is used; D and trimming come from the DNA. The sample records 54,000 or so clones, about 85% being singletons. This sample was taken from a study of blood T cell repertoires in COVID-19. Study-wide context: Specimens from acute and convalescent COVID-19 originated in the United States, Italy and Spain. PBMCs, B-cell-depleted T cells, or T cells provided the cDNA or gDNA that made up the material.

Germline loops: CDR1 SGHRS, CDR2 YFSETQ. The CDR3 loop spans 14 amino acids. Trimming pared 6 bases from V and 6 bases from J, leaving 15 bases between. Material for sequencing was peripheral blood. The chain carries TRBV5-1 and TRBJ1-4; D perhaps matches TRBD1 (5 bases). The sequence was obtained from a woman at least 80 years old with acute or convalescent COVID-19. The CDR3 region is CASTLGGGDEKLFF. The DNA of the CDR3 is TGCGCCAGCACCCTTGGTGGAGGGGATGAAAAACTGTTTTTT. Filled out from reference TRBV5-1 and TRBJ1-4, the complete variable domain reads KAGVTQTPRYLIKTRGQQVTLSCSPISGHRSVSWYQQTPGQGLQFLFEYFSETQRNKGNFPGRFSGRQFSNSRSEMNVSTLELGDSALYLCASTLGGGDEKLFFGSGTQLSVL.